One and the same sample provided the 5 T cell receptor beta chains below, sequenced in a study of CD8 T cells in ankylosing spondylitis. MiXCR, run by TCRdb on the 5' RACE reads, gives a single entry per CDR3 protein. The top ten hold approximately 11% of the sample, which has about 190,000 distinct CDR3 sequences, 10% to 15% seen once. The sequencing input was blood, either unsorted or a sorted T cell fraction (not recorded which). These receptors were collected from a female donor with ankylosing spondylitis or in good health (not recorded which).

This clonotype was detected only a few times. This sequence joins TRBV12-3 or TRBV12-4 and TRBJ2-5; 7 bases align to TRBD1. Losses at the gene ends were 8 bases for V and 4 bases for J; bases not matched to a gene: 13. There are 15 residues in the CDR3. The CDR3 is CASELKGGSTETQYF. CDR3 coding DNA: TGTGCCAGCGAACTTAAAGGGGGCAGTACAGAGACCCAGTACTTC.

This clonotype was counted many times. The chain joins TRBV20-1 to TRBJ1-1; D not certain. Germline CDR1 reads DFQATT; CDR2 reads SNEGSKA (reference sequence). Trimming stripped 3 bases from V and 1 base from J, with 9 bases between. The CDR3 length is 13 residues. Written as DNA, the CDR3 is TGCAGTGCTAGTGGGTCTGCGAACACTGAAGCTTTCTTT. This gives the protein CSASGSANTEAFF.

This sequence joins TRBV7-8 and TRBJ2-2; TRBD1 aligns across 7 bases. The V gene's germline CDR1 is SGHVS and CDR2 FQNEAQ. This CDR3 has 15 amino acids. With V trimmed by 5 bases and J by 3 bases, 6 bases remained unmatched. CDR3 loop: CASSLGTGDTGELFF. For the CDR3, the DNA is TGTGCCAGCAGCCTGGGCACAGGGGACACCGGGGAGCTGTTTTTT.

At least ten counts were recorded for this clonotype. The V gene is TRBV19, the J gene TRBJ1-5, with a weak D call TRBD1 (5 bases). V was clipped by 10 bases and J by 3 bases, with 22 bases between them. The length of the CDR3 is 16 residues. Germline assignment: CDR1 LNHDA and CDR2 SQIVND (reference sequence). CDR3 nucleotides: TGTGCCACCAAACCGCTAGCCAGGGCGGACAATCAGCCCCAGCATTTT. Amino acid sequence: CATKPLARADNQPQHF. Variable domain in full (rest from reference TRBV19 and TRBJ1-5): DGGITQSPKYLFRKEGQNVTLSCEQNLNHDAMYWYRQDPGQGLRLIYYSQIVNDFQKGDIAEGYSVSREKKESFPLTVTSAQKNPTAFYLCATKPLARADNQPQHFGDGTRLSIL.

The sample holds many counts of this clonotype. This rearrangement joins TRBV4-2 to TRBJ2-3; 7 nucleotides agree with TRBD2. Germline CDR1 is LGHNA and CDR2 is YNFKEQ. This CDR3 comprises 18 residues. J was trimmed by 0 bases and V by 0 bases; bases with no gene match: 9. CDR3 region: CASSQETGGLVSTDTQYF. The CDR3, as DNA: TGTGCCAGCAGCCAAGAGACGGGAGGCTTGGTTAGCACAGATACGCAGTATTTT.